What follows is one TCR beta chain and its context. This CDR3 is built from 13 residues. Primers for the PCR totalled 60 Vbeta and 13 Jbeta. This table comes from immunoSEQ multiplex PCR, and its TCRdb copy is limited to in-frame clones, with some not included. The sample holds about 120,000 clones, 82% seen once. This sample is part of a study of cytomegalovirus exposure and HLA in healthy donors. The clonotype originates from a woman in her late teens or twenties in good health and CMV-seronegative. This chain connects TRBV21-1 to TRBJ2-7; TRBD2, the table's D call, lacks a check against the DNA. TRBV21-1 counts as a pseudogene. The sample consisted of PBMCs. CDR3 sequence: CASILRLSYEQYF. In nucleotides, the CDR3 is TGTGCCAGCATACTACGACTCTCCTACGAGCAGTACTTC.